A selection of T cell receptor beta chains follows, all from one sample in a study of preoperative IRX-2 immunotherapy in early breast cancer. Assay: immunoSEQ multiplex PCR; the TCRdb copy retains only in-frame clones and omits some. Of 32,000 or so clones listed, less than 90% are singletons. The sequences come from lymph node tissue, collected from a patient treated with IRX-2 immunotherapy. The receptor source for this set is a human donor with breast cancer. CDR3s include the opening cysteine and the closing phenylalanine or tryptophan. A D gene is named only where the DNA matches it firmly. The listing skips clone size in some rows; elsewhere it reads once, few, many or a size class.

CDR3nt: TGTGCCAGTAGTTCTGACAGGGGGAGGGAAAAACTGTTTTTT
CDR3aa: CASSSDRGREKLFF
v_gene: TRBV19
j_gene: TRBJ1-4
abundance: NA
d_gene: TRBD1

CDR3nt: TGTGCCAGTAGTAGGACATCTCTCTCTGGGGCCAACGTCCTGACTTTC
CDR3aa: CASSRTSLSGANVLTF
v_gene: TRBV19
j_gene: TRBJ2-6
abundance: NA
d_gene: NA

CDR3nt: TGTGCCTGGACCCCCTGGAGCGGGGGCACAGATACGCAGTATTTT
CDR3aa: CAWTPWSGGTDTQYF
v_gene: TRBV30
j_gene: TRBJ2-3
abundance: NA
d_gene: TRBD2

CDR3nt: TGTGCCACCAGCAGAGGTGCGGGCCGCGACTACGAGCAGTACTTC
CDR3aa: CATSRGAGRDYEQYF
v_gene: TRBV15
j_gene: TRBJ2-7
abundance: NA
d_gene: NA

CDR3nt: TGTGCCAGTAGTACCCAAACCGGGGAGCTGTTTTTT
CDR3aa: CASSTQTGELFF
v_gene: TRBV19
j_gene: TRBJ2-2
abundance: NA
d_gene: NA

CDR3nt: TGCAGCGTTACCTTCATAATCTCTGGAAACACCATATATTTT
CDR3aa: CSVTFIISGNTIYF
v_gene: TRBV29-1
j_gene: TRBJ1-3
abundance: NA
d_gene: NA

CDR3nt: TGTGCCAGCAGCGCCCGACTAGCGGGGGATCCCCCAGATACGCAGTATTTT
CDR3aa: CASSARLAGDPPDTQYF
v_gene: TRBV9
j_gene: TRBJ2-3
abundance: NA
d_gene: TRBD2

CDR3nt: TGCGCCAGCAGACAGGGTATCAACACTGAAGCTTTCTTT
CDR3aa: CASRQGINTEAFF
v_gene: TRBV10-2
j_gene: TRBJ1-1
abundance: NA
d_gene: NA

CDR3nt: TGTGCCACCAGTCCCAGCGGGGCTCACTACGAGCAGTACTTC
CDR3aa: CATSPSGAHYEQYF
v_gene: TRBV15
j_gene: TRBJ2-7
abundance: few
d_gene: TRBD2

CDR3nt: TGTGCCAGCTCACGAGCCGGGACCGTCGTCAAAAACATTCAGTACTTC
CDR3aa: CASSRAGTVVKNIQYF
v_gene: TRBV18
j_gene: TRBJ2-4
abundance: NA
d_gene: NA

CDR3nt: TGTGCCAGCAGTGAAGAATGGGACGGTAATGAAAAACTGTTTTTT
CDR3aa: CASSEEWDGNEKLFF
v_gene: TRBV6-1
j_gene: TRBJ1-4
abundance: NA
d_gene: NA

CDR3nt: TGCGCCAGCAGCCCCAGGGACTTCTCTGGAAACACCATATATTTT
CDR3aa: CASSPRDFSGNTIYF
v_gene: TRBV23-1
j_gene: TRBJ1-3
abundance: NA
d_gene: NA

CDR3nt: TGTGCCAGCAGCCCGGGACCTCAAGATTCCTACGAGCAGTACTTC
CDR3aa: CASSPGPQDSYEQYF
v_gene: TRBV14
j_gene: TRBJ2-7
abundance: NA
d_gene: NA

CDR3nt: TGTGCCTGGAGTGGGGTGTATGGTAGGGAGACCCAGTACTTC
CDR3aa: CAWSGVYGRETQYF
v_gene: TRBV30
j_gene: TRBJ2-5
abundance: once
d_gene: NA

CDR3nt: TGTGCCAGCTCACCTTCCGACACCTATTCACCCCTCCACTTT
CDR3aa: CASSPSDTYSPLHF
v_gene: TRBV18
j_gene: TRBJ1-6
abundance: NA
d_gene: NA

CDR3nt: TGTGCCAGCAGTTCTTACAGGAGTCCCGTCTCTGGAAACACCATATATTTT
CDR3aa: CASSSYRSPVSGNTIYF
v_gene: TRBV28
j_gene: TRBJ1-3
abundance: NA
d_gene: NA

CDR3nt: TGTGCCAGCAGAACCCCGGGACTAGCGCGCTACGAGCAGTACTTC
CDR3aa: CASRTPGLARYEQYF
v_gene: TRBV6-8
j_gene: TRBJ2-7
abundance: few
d_gene: TRBD2

CDR3nt: TGTGCCTGGGCCATCGGCCACCGCAATCAGCCCCAGCATTTT
CDR3aa: CAWAIGHRNQPQHF
v_gene: TRBV30
j_gene: TRBJ1-5
abundance: NA
d_gene: NA

CDR3nt: TGCGCCAGCAGCCAATCAGGGGGCAGGGATGGGAGAGATACGCAGTATTTT
CDR3aa: CASSQSGGRDGRDTQYF
v_gene: TRBV5-1
j_gene: TRBJ2-3
abundance: NA
d_gene: TRBD1

CDR3nt: TGTGCCAGTAGTATATTCGCCAACCCCTACGAGCAGTACTTC
CDR3aa: CASSIFANPYEQYF
v_gene: TRBV19
j_gene: TRBJ2-7
abundance: NA
d_gene: NA

CDR3nt: TGTGCCAGCAGTCTAAGGGGTCCAGATACGCAGTATTTT
CDR3aa: CASSLRGPDTQYF
v_gene: TRBV6-8
j_gene: TRBJ2-3
abundance: few
d_gene: NA

CDR3nt: TGTGCCAGCGCAAGTCCCGGGCGGGGCACTGAAGCTTTCTTT
CDR3aa: CASASPGRGTEAFF
v_gene: TRBV6-8
j_gene: TRBJ1-1
abundance: NA
d_gene: NA

CDR3nt: TGTGCCAGTAGCCGTCTTCCCTACGGGGTGTACACAGATACGCAGTATTTT
CDR3aa: CASSRLPYGVYTDTQYF
v_gene: TRBV19
j_gene: TRBJ2-3
abundance: NA
d_gene: NA

CDR3nt: TGCGCCAGCAGCTTGGAAAGGGAACACAATGAGCAGTTCTTC
CDR3aa: CASSLEREHNEQFF
v_gene: TRBV5-1
j_gene: TRBJ2-1
abundance: NA
d_gene: NA

CDR3nt: TGTGCCAGTAGTATCCTCTCGACAGGCAACTATGGCTACACCTTC
CDR3aa: CASSILSTGNYGYTF
v_gene: TRBV19
j_gene: TRBJ1-2
abundance: medium-sized
d_gene: NA

CDR3nt: TGCAGCGTAAACCGGGGAGGACCATCCTACAATGAGCAGTTCTTC
CDR3aa: CSVNRGGPSYNEQFF
v_gene: TRBV29-1
j_gene: TRBJ2-1
abundance: NA
d_gene: NA

CDR3nt: TGTGCCAGCACTGGGAGAGGGACCCAAAACACCATATATTTT
CDR3aa: CASTGRGTQNTIYF
v_gene: TRBV28
j_gene: TRBJ1-3
abundance: NA
d_gene: NA